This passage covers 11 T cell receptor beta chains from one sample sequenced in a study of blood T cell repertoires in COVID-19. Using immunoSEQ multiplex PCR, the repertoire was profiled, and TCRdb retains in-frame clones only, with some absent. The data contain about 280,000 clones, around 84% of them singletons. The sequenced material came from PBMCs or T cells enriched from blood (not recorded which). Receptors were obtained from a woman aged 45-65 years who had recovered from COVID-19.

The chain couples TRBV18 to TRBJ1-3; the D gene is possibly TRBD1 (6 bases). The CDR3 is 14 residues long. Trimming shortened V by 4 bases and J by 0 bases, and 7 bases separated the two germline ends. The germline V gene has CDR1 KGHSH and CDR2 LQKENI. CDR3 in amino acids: CASSQQGSGNTIYF. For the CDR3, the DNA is TGTGCCAGCTCACAACAGGGCTCTGGAAACACCATATATTTT.

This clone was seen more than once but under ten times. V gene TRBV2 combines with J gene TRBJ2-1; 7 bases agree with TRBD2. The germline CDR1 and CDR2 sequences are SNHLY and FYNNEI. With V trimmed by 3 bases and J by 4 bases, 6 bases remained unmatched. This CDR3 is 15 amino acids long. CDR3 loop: CASSELASGYNEQFF. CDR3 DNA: TGTGCCAGCAGTGAGTTGGCTAGCGGATACAATGAGCAGTTCTTC.

The CDR3 here is CASSYRGREAFF. CDR3 DNA: TGTGCCAGTAGCTACCGGGGGAGGGAAGCTTTCTTT. The chain links TRBV19 to TRBJ1-1; TRBD1 is a possible D gene (5 bases). Trimming took 6 bases from V and 8 from J, leaving 13 bases between them. The length of the CDR3 is 12 residues. Germline loops: CDR1 LNHDA, CDR2 SQIVND (reference sequence). The entire variable domain, with the rest obtained from reference TRBV19 and TRBJ1-1, is as follows: DGGITQSPKYLFRKEGQNVTLSCEQNLNHDAMYWYRQDPGQGLRLIYYSQIVNDFQKGDIAEGYSVSREKKESFPLTVTSAQKNPTAFYLCASSYRGREAFFGQGTRLTVV.

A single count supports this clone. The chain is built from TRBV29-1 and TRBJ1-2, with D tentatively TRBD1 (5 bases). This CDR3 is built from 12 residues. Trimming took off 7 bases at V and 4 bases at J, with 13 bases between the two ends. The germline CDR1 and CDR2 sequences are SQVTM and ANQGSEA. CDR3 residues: CSGIQGPYGYTF. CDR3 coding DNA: TGCAGCGGGATTCAGGGCCCCTATGGCTACACCTTC.

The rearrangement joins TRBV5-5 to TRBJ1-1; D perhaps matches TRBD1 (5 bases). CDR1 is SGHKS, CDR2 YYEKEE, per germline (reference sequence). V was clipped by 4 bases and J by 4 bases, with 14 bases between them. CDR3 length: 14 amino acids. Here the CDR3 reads CASSLGHVGTEAFF. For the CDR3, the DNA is TGTGCCAGCAGCCTAGGACACGTAGGCACTGAAGCTTTCTTT.

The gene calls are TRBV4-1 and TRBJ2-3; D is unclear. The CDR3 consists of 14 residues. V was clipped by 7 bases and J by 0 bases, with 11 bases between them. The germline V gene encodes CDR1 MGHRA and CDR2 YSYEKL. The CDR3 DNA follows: TGCGCCAGCACATTTTGGCTGAGCACAGATACGCAGTATTTT. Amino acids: CASTFWLSTDTQYF.

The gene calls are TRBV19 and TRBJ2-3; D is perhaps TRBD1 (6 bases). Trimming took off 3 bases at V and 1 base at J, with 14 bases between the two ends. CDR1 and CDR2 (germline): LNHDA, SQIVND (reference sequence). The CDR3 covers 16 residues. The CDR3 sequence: CASSITGTPGTDTQYF. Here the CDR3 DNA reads TGTGCCAGTAGTATTACAGGGACCCCTGGCACAGATACGCAGTATTTT.

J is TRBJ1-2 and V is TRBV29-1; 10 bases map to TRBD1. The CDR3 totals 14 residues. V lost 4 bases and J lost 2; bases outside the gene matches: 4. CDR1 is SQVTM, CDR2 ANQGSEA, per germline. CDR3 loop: CSVGTGQGNYGYTF. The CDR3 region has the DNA TGCAGCGTTGGGACGGGACAGGGGAACTATGGCTACACCTTC.

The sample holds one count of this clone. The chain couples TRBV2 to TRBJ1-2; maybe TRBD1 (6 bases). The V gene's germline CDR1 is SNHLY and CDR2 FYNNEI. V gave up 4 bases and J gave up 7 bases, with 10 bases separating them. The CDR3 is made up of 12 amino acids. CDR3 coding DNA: TGTGCCAGCAGTGGACAGGACTTTGGCTACACCTTC. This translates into CASSGQDFGYTF.

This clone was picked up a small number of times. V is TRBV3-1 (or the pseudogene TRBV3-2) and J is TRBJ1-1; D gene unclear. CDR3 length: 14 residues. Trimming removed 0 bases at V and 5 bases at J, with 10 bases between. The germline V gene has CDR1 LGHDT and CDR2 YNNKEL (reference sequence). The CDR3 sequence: CASSQDRGITEAFF. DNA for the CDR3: TGTGCCAGCAGCCAAGATCGGGGAATTACTGAAGCTTTCTTT.

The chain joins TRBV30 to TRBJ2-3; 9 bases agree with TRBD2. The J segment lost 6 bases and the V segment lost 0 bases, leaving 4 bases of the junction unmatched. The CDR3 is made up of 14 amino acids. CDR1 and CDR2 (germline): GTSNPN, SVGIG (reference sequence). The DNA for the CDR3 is TGTGCCTGGAGTGTAGTAGCGGGAGCGGATACGCAGTATTTT. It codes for CAWSVVAGADTQYF. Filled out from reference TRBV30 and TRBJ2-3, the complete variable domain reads SQTIHQWPATLVQPVGSPLSLECTVEGTSNPNLYWYRQAAGRGLQLLFYSVGIGQISSEVPQNLSASRPQDRQFILSSKKLLLSDSGFYLCAWSVVAGADTQYFGPGTRLTVL.